In its sample, the clone carrying this T cell receptor (beta chain) was seen a few times. Its antigen is undetermined. The source of the sample is a study of T cell repertoires in cytomegalovirus infection. TCRdb independently ran MiXCR on the reads; one entry per CDR3 protein. The sample includes 640,000 or so distinct CDR3 sequences, about 30% of them seen just once. The CDR3 consists of 13 residues. Germline values: CDR1 MNHEY, CDR2 SVGEGT. V was trimmed by 4 bases and J by 6 bases, leaving 13 bases between them. The rearrangement uses TRBV6-2 or TRBV6-3 and TRBJ2-7; possible D gene TRBD2, 6 bases. Sample: cultured PBMCs, taken from culture after CMV antigen stimulation. The clonotype comes from a human donor in good health (CMV status not recorded). Some clones in this sample may be carry-over from other donors' samples. The CDR3 loop is CASSSRLVLEQYF. In nucleotides, the CDR3 is TGTGCCAGCAGTTCGAGACTAGTCCTCGAGCAGTACTTC.